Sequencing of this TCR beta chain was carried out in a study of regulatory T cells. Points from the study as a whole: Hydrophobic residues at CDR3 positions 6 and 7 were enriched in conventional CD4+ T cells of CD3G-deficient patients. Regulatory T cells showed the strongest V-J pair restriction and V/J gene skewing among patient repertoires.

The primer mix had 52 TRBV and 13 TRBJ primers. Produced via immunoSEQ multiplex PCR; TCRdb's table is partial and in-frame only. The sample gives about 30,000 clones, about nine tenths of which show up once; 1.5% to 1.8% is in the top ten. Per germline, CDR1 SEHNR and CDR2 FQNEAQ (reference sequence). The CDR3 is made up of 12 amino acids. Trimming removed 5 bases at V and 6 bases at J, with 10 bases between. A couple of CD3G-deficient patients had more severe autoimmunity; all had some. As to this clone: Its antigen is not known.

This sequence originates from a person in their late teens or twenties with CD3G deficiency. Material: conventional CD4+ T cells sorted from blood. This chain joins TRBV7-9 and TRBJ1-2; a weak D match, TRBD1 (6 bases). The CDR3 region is CASSPPGDGYTF. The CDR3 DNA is TGTGCCAGCAGCCCCCCAGGGGATGGCTACACCTTC. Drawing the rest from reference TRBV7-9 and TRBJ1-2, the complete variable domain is DTGVSQNPRHKITKRGQNVTFRCDPISEHNRLYWYRQTLGQGPEFLTYFQNEAQLEKSRLLSDRFSAERPKGSFSTLEIQRTEQGDSAMYLCASSPPGDGYTFGSGTRLTVV.